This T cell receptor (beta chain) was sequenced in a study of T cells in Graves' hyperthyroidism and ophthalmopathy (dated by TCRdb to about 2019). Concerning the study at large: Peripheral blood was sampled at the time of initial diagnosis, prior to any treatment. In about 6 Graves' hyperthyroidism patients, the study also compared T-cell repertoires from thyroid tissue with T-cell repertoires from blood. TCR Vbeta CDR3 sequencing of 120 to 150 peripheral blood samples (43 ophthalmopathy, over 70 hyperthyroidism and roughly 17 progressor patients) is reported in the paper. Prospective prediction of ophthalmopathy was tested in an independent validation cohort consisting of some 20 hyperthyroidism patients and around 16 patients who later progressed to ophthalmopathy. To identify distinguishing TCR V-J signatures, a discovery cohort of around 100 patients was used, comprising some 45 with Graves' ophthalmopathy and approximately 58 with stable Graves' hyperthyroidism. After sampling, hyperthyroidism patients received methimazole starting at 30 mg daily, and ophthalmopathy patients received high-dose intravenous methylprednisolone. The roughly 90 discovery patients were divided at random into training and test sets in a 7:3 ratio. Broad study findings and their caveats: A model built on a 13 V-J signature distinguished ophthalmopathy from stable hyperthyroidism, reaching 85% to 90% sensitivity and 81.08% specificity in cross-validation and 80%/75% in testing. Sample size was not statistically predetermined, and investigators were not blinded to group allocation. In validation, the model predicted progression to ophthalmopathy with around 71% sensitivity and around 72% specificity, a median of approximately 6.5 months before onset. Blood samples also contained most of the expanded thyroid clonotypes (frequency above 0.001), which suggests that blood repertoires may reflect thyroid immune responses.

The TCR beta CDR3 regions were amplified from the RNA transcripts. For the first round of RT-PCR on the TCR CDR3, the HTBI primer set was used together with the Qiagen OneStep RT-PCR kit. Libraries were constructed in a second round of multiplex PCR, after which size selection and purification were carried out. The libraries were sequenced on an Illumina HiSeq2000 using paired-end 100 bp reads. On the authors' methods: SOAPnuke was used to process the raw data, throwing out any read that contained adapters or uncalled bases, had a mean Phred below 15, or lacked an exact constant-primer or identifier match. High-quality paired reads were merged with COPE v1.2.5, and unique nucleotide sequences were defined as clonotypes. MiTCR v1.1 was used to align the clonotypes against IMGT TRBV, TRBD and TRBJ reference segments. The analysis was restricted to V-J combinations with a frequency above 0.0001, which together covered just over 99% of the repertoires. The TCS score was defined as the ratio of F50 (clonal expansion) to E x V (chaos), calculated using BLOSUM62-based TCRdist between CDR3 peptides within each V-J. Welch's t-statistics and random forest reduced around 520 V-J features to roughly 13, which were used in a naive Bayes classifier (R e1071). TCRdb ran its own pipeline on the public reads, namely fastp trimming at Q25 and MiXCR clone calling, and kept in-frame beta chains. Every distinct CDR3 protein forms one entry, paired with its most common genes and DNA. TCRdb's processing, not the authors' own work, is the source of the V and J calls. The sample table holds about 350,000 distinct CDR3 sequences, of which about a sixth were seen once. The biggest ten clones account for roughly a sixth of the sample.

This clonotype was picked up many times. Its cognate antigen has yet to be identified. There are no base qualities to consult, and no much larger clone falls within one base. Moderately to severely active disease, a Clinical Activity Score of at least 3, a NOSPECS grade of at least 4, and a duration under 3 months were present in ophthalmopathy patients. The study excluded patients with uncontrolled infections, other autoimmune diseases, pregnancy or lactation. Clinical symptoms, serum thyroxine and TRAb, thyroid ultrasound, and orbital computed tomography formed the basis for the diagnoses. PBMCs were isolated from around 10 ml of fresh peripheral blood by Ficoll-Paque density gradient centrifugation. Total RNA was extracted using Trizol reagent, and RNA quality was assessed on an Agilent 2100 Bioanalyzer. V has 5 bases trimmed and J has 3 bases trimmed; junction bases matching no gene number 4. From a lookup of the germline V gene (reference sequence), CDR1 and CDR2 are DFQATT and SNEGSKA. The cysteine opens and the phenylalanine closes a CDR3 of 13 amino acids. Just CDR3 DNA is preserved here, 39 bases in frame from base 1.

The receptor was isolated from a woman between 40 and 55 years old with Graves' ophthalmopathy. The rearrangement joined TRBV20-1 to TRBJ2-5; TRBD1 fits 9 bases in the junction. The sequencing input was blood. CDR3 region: CSADRGGEETQYF. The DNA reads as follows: TGCAGTGCTGACAGGGGGGGTGAAGAGACCCAGTACTTC.